This record concerns one T cell receptor (beta chain) sequence. The V segment lost 7 bases and the J segment 6 bases; nucleotides outside the gene matches: 10. The CDR3 has 14 amino acids. Germline loops: CDR1 MNHEY, CDR2 SVGAGI. This sample was taken from a study of cytomegalovirus exposure and HLA in healthy donors. PCR used 60 Vbeta primers and 13 Jbeta primers. The table came from immunoSEQ multiplex PCR; TCRdb's copy has only in-frame clones and leaves some out. The repertoire holds about 130,000 clones, with about 82% as singletons. This receptor was identified in a man aged 50 or older in good health and CMV-seronegative. The sequencing sample was made of PBMCs. This sequence joins TRBV6-5 and TRBJ2-5; TRBD2 agrees at 8 bases. CDR3: CASIKTGGQKTQYF. The CDR3 DNA reads as TGTGCCAGCATTAAAACGGGGGGGCAGAAGACCCAGTACTTC.